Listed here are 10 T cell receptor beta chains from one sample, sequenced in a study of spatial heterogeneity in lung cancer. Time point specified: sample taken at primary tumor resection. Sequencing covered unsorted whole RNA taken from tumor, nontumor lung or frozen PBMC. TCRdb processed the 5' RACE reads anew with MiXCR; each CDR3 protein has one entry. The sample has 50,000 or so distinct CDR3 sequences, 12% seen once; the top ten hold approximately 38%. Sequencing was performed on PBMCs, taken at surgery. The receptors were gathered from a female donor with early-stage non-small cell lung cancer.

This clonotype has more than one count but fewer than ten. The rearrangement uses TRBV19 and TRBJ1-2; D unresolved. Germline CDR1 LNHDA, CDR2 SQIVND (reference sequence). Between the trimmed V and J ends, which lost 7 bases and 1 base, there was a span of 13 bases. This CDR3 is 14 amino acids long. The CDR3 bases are TGTGCCAGTACCCCCGAGCTAAATAACTATGGCTACACCTTC. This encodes CASTPELNNYGYTF. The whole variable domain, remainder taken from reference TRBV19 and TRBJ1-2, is DGGITQSPKYLFRKEGQNVTLSCEQNLNHDAMYWYRQDPGQGLRLIYYSQIVNDFQKGDIAEGYSVSREKKESFPLTVTSAQKNPTAFYLCASTPELNNYGYTFGSGTRLTVV.

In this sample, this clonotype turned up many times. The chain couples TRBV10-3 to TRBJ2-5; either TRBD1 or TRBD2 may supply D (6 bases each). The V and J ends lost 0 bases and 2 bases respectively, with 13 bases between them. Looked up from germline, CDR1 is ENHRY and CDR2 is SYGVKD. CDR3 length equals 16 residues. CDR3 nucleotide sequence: TGTGCCATCAGTGAGTCGCGAGGGGGGTGGCAAGAGACCCAGTACTTC. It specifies CAISESRGGWQETQYF.

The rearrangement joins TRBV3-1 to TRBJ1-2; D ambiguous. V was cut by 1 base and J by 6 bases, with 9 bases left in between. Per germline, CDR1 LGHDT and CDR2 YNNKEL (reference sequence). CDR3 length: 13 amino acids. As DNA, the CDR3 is TGTGCCAGCAGCCAAGTCTCTGGGGATGGCTACACCTTC. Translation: CASSQVSGDGYTF.

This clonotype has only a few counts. Written as DNA, the CDR3 is TGTGCCAGCAGTCCGACTAGCGGGGTTGGCACAGATACGCAGTATTTT. Protein sequence: CASSPTSGVGTDTQYF. V gene TRBV6-2 or TRBV6-3 combines with J gene TRBJ2-3, with 11 bases aligning to TRBD2. The trim removed 5 bases at V and 1 base at J, leaving 5 bases unmatched. The CDR3 contains 16 residues. The germline gives CDR1 MNHEY, CDR2 SVGEGT.

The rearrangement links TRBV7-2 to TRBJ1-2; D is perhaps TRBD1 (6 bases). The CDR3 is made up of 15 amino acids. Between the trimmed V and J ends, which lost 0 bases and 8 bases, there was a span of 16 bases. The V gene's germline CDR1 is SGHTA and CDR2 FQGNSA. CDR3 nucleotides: TGTGCCAGCAGCTTAGCGCGGAGGGCAGGGGAGGGCTACACCTTC. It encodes CASSLARRAGEGYTF.

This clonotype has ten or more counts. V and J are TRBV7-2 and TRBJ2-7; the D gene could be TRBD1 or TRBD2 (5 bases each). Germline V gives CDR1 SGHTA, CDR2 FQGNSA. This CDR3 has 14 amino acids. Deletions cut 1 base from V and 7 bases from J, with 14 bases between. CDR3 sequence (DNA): TGTGCCAGCAGCTTAGGGGGGATGTCGGGGGAGCAGTACTTC. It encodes CASSLGGMSGEQYF.

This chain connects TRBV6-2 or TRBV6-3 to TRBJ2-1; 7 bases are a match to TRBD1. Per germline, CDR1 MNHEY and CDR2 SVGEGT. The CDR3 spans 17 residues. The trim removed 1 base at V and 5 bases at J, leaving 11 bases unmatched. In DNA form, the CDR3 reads TGTGCCAGCAGTTACTTCCCTAGGGGGCACAGAAACAATGAGCAGTTCTTC. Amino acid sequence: CASSYFPRGHRNNEQFF.

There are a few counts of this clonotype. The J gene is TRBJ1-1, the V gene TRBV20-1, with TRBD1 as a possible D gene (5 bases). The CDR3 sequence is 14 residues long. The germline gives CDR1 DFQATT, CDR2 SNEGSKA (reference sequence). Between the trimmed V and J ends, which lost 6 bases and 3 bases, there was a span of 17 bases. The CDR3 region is CSAAPVRGDTEAFF. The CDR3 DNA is TGCAGTGCAGCCCCCGTCCGAGGGGACACTGAAGCTTTCTTT.

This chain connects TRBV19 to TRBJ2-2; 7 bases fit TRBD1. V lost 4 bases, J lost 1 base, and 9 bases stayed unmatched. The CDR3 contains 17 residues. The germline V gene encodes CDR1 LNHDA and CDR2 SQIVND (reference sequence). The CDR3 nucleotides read TGTGCCAGTAGTACCCTTCCGACAGGGTGGAACACCGGGGAGCTGTTTTTT. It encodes CASSTLPTGWNTGELFF.

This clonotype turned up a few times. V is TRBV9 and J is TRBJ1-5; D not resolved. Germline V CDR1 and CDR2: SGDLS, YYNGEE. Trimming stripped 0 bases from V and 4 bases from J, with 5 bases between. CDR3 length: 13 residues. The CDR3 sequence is CASSVGVNQPQHF. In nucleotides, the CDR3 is TGTGCCAGCAGCGTAGGAGTGAATCAGCCCCAGCATTTT.